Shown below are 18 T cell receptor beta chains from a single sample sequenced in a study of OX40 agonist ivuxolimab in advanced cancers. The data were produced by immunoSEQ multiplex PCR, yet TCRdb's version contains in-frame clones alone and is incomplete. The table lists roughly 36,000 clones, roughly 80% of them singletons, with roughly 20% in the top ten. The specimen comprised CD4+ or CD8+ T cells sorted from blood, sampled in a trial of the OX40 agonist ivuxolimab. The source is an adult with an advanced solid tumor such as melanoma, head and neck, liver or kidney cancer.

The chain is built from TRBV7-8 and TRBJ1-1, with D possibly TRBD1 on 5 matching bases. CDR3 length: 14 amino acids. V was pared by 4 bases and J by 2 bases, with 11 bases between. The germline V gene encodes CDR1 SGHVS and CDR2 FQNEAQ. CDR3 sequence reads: CASSWGQGNTEAFF. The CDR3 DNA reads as TGTGCCAGCAGCTGGGGCCAGGGCAACACTGAAGCTTTCTTT.

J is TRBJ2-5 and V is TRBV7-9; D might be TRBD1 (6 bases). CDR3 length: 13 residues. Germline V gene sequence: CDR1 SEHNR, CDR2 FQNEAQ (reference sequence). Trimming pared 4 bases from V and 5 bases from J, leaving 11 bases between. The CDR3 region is CASSSQGLETQYF. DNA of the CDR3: TGTGCCAGCAGCTCCCAGGGGTTGGAGACCCAGTACTTC.

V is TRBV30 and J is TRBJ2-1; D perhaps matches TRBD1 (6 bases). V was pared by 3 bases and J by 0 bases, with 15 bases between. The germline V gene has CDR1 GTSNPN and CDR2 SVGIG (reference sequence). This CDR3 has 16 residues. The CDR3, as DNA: TGTGCCTGGAGGTCCCCATCCAGGGGCTCCTACAATGAGCAGTTCTTC. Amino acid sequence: CAWRSPSRGSYNEQFF.

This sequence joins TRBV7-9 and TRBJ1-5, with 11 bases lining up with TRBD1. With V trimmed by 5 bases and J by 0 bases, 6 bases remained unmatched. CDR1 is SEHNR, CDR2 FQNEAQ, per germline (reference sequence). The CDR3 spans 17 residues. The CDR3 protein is CASSPGQGVYSNQPQHF. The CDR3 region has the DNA TGTGCCAGCAGCCCGGGACAGGGGGTCTATAGCAATCAGCCCCAGCATTTT.

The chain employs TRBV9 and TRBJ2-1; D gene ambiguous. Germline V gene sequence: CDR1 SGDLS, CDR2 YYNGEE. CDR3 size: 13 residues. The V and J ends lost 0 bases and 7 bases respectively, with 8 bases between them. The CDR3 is CASSVGLENEQFF. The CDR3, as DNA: TGTGCCAGCAGCGTAGGGTTAGAGAATGAGCAGTTCTTC. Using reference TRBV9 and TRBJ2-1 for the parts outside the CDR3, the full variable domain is DSGVTQTPKHLITATGQRVTLRCSPRSGDLSVYWYQQSLDQGLQFLIQYYNGEERAKGNILERFSAQQFPDLHSELNLSSLELGDSALYFCASSVGLENEQFFGPGTRLTVL.

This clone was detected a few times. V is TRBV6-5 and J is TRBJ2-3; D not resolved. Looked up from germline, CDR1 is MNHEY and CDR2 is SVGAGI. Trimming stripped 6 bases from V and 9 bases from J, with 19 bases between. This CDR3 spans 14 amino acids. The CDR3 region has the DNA TGTGCCAGCAGCCGTGCTGACCTACGCATAACGCAGTATTTT. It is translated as CASSRADLRITQYF.

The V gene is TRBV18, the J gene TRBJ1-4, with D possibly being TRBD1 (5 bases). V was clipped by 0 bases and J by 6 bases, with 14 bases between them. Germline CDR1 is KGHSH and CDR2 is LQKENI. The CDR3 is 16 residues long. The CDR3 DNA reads TGTGCCAGCTCACCACCAAACCGGGGCAACGATGAAAAACTGTTTTTT. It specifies CASSPPNRGNDEKLFF.

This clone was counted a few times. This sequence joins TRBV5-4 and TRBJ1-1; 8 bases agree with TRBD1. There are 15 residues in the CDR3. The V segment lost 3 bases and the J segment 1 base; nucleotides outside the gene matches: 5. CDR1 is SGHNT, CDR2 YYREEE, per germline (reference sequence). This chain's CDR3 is CASSYRTGRNTEAFF. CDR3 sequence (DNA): TGTGCCAGCAGCTACAGGACAGGGCGGAACACTGAAGCTTTCTTT.

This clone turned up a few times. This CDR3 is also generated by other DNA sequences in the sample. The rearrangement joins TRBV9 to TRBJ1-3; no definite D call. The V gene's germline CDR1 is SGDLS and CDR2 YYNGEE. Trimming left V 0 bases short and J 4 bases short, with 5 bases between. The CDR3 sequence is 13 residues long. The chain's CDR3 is CASSVGYGNTIYF. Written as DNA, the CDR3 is TGTGCCAGCAGCGTAGGATACGGAAACACCATATATTTT. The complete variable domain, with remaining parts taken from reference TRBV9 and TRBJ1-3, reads DSGVTQTPKHLITATGQRVTLRCSPRSGDLSVYWYQQSLDQGLQFLIQYYNGEERAKGNILERFSAQQFPDLHSELNLSSLELGDSALYFCASSVGYGNTIYFGEGSWLTVV.

DNA for the CDR3: TGTGCCAGCAGCTTAAACCACAACACCATATATTTT. Its translation: CASSLNHNTIYF. This chain links TRBV11-2 with TRBJ1-3, with D unresolved. The CDR3 has 12 residues. Germline V lookup: CDR1 SGHAT, CDR2 FQNNGV. V lost 2 bases to trimming and J lost 7 bases, with 6 bases between them.

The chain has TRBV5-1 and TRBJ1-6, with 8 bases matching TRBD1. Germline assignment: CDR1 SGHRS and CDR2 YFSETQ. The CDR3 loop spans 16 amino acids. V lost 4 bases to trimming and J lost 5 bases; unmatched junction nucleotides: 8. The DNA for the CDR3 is TGCGCCAGCAGCCACAATCAGGACAGGGATAATTCACCCCTCCACTTT. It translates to CASSHNQDRDNSPLHF.

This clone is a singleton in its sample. CDR3 in amino acids: CASTPGQGSGELFF. For the CDR3, the DNA is TGTGCCAGCACCCCGGGACAGGGATCCGGGGAGCTGTTTTTT. This chain uses TRBV6-4 with TRBJ2-2; 9 bases align to TRBD1. Germline CDR1 reads MRHNA; CDR2 reads SNTAGT. The junction had 6 bases not matched to a gene; V was cut back by 7 bases and J by 6 bases. The CDR3 has 14 amino acids.

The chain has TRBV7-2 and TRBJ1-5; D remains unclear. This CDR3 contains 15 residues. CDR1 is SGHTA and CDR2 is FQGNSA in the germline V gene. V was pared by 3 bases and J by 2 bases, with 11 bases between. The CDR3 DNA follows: TGTGCCAGCAGCTTTGGAGGGAATGGCAATCAGCCCCAGCATTTT. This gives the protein CASSFGGNGNQPQHF.

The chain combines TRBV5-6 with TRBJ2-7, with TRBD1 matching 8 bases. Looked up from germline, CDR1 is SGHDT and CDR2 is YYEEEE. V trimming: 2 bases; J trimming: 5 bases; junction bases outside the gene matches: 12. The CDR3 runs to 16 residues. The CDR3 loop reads CASSFRTGKSYDEQYF. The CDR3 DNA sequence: TGTGCCAGCAGCTTTAGGACAGGGAAGTCCTACGACGAGCAGTACTTC.

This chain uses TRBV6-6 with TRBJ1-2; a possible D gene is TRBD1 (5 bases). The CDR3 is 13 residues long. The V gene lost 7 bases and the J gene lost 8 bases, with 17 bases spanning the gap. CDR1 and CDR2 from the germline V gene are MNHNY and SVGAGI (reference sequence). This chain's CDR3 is CASTAQHEGGYTF. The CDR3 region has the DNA TGTGCCAGCACGGCACAGCACGAGGGGGGCTACACCTTC.

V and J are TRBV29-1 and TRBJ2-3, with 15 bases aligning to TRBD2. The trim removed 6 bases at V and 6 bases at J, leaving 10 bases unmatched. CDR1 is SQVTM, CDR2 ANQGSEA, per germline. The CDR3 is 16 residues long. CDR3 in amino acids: CSVTGLAGGPLDTQYF. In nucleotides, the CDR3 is TGCAGCGTCACAGGACTAGCGGGAGGGCCGCTCGATACGCAGTATTTT.

The CDR3 here is CASRNSGIPYEQYF. Written as DNA, the CDR3 is TGTGCCAGTAGAAATAGCGGGATTCCCTACGAGCAGTACTTC. The rearrangement uses TRBV19 and TRBJ2-7, with 8 bases identical to TRBD2. The V gene end was trimmed by 6 bases and the J gene end by 2 bases; junction bases not matched to a gene: 6. Germline loops: CDR1 LNHDA, CDR2 SQIVND (reference sequence). The CDR3 totals 14 residues.

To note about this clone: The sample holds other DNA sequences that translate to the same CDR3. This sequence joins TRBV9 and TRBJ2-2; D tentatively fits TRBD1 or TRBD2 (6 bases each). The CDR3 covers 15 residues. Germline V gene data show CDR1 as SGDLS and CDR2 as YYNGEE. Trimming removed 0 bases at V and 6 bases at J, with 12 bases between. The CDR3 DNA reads TGTGCCAGCAGCGTAGGGGGGGCGCGCGCCGGGGAGCTGTTTTTT. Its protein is CASSVGGARAGELFF. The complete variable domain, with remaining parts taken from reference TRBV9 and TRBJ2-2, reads DSGVTQTPKHLITATGQRVTLRCSPRSGDLSVYWYQQSLDQGLQFLIQYYNGEERAKGNILERFSAQQFPDLHSELNLSSLELGDSALYFCASSVGGARAGELFFGEGSRLTVL.